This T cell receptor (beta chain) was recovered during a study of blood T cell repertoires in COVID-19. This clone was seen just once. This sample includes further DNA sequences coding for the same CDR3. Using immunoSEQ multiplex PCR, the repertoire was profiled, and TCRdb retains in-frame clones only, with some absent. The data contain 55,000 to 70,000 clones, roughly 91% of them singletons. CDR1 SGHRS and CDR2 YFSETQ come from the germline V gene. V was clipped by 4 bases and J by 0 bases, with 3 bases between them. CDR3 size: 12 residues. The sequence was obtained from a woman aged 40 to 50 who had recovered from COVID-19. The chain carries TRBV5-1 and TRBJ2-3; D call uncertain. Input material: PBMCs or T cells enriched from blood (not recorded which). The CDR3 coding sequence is TGCGCCAGCAGCCTCAGCACAGATACGCAGTATTTT. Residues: CASSLSTDTQYF. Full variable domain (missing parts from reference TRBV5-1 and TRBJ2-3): KAGVTQTPRYLIKTRGQQVTLSCSPISGHRSVSWYQQTPGQGLQFLFEYFSETQRNKGNFPGRFSGRQFSNSRSEMNVSTLELGDSALYLCASSLSTDTQYFGPGTRLTVL.